Shown below are 23 T cell receptor beta chains from a single sample sequenced in a study of T cells in Graves' hyperthyroidism and ophthalmopathy. Amplified regions were TCR beta CDR3 sequences from RNA transcripts. The primer set for the first-round RT-PCR of the TCR CDR3 was HTBI. TCRdb redid the calling of the multiplex PCR reads with MiXCR, one entry per CDR3 protein. The data hold around 340,000 distinct CDR3 sequences, with 20% to 25% observed a single time. Sequencing input: blood. The receptors here all came from a woman aged 50 to 60 with Graves' hyperthyroidism.

This clonotype was observed many times. V is TRBV2 and J is TRBJ1-1; TRBD1 matches at 7 bases. Losses at the gene ends were 6 bases for V and 0 bases for J; bases not matched to a gene: 7. The CDR3 spans 15 residues. Looked up from germline, CDR1 is SNHLY and CDR2 is FYNNEI. CDR3: CASSANRGMNTEAFF. CDR3 bases: TGTGCCAGCAGCGCGAACAGGGGAATGAACACTGAAGCTTTCTTT.

This clonotype was recorded many times. This rearrangement joins TRBV6-2 or TRBV6-3 to TRBJ2-3; 8 nucleotides agree with TRBD2. CDR3 size: 14 residues. Losses at the gene ends were 6 bases for V and 2 bases for J; bases not matched to a gene: 4. Germline V gives CDR1 MNHEY, CDR2 SVGEGT. The CDR3 nucleotides are TGTGCCAGCAGACGCGGGGGGCTCACAGATACGCAGTATTTT. Its protein is CASRRGGLTDTQYF.

This clonotype was seen many times. The V gene is TRBV7-9, the J gene TRBJ2-7, with D possibly TRBD1 on 5 matching bases. Trimming took off 5 bases at V and 6 bases at J, with 17 bases between the two ends. Germline CDR1 reads SEHNR; CDR2 reads FQNEAQ (reference sequence). The CDR3 spans 14 residues. CDR3 loop: CASSPGPTDLEQYF. The CDR3 DNA is TGTGCCAGCAGCCCAGGGCCAACGGACCTCGAGCAGTACTTC.

This clonotype has more than one count but fewer than ten. This chain links TRBV4-2 with TRBJ1-5; D is undetermined. V was shortened by 0 bases and J by 5 bases, with 8 bases between the two germline ends. This CDR3 spans 14 amino acids. CDR1 and CDR2 from the germline V gene are LGHNA and YNFKEQ. CDR3 sequence (DNA): TGTGCCAGCAGCCAAGAACCCCTCGATCAGCCCCAGCATTTT. As protein: CASSQEPLDQPQHF.

This chain connects TRBV19 to TRBJ1-1, with D possibly TRBD1 on 6 matching bases. The CDR3 contains 14 residues. Trimming shortened V by 5 bases and J by 4 bases, and 14 bases separated the two germline ends. Germline CDR1 and CDR2: LNHDA and SQIVND (reference sequence). The CDR3 spells CASSGQGSITEAFF. The CDR3 DNA sequence: TGTGCCAGTAGTGGCCAGGGGAGTATCACTGAAGCTTTCTTT.

This clonotype was counted many times. The CDR3 nucleotides are TGTGCCACCAGCAGAGGGGATAGCGGGGGTGCAGATACGCAGTATTTT. It codes for CATSRGDSGGADTQYF. V usage is TRBV15 and J usage is TRBJ2-3; 9 bases are shared with TRBD2. CDR3 length: 16 amino acids. The trim removed 1 base at V and 4 bases at J, leaving 6 bases unmatched. Germline lookup yields CDR1 LNHNV and CDR2 YYDKDF (reference sequence).

The rearrangement joins TRBV7-9 to TRBJ2-2, with D unresolved. There are 14 residues in the CDR3. V was pared by 3 bases and J by 1 base, with 6 bases between. The V gene's germline CDR1 is SEHNR and CDR2 FQNEAQ (reference sequence). CDR3 bases: TGTGCCAGCAGCTTTGATGGGAACACCGGGGAGCTGTTTTTT. It codes for CASSFDGNTGELFF.

This clonotype was seen repeatedly, ten times or more. The gene calls are TRBV20-1 and TRBJ1-2; D unresolved. This CDR3 is built from 13 residues. The germline V gene has CDR1 DFQATT and CDR2 SNEGSKA (reference sequence). V was shortened by 1 base and J by 7 bases, with 13 bases between the two germline ends. CDR3: CSARVRAVGGYTF. The CDR3 region has the DNA TGCAGTGCTAGAGTCCGGGCCGTAGGTGGCTACACCTTC.

The chain links TRBV28 to TRBJ2-7; D may be TRBD1 (6 bases). V was pared by 5 bases and J by 7 bases, with 24 bases between. Germline V gives CDR1 MDHEN, CDR2 SYDVKM. The CDR3 spans 16 residues. CDR3 loop: CASSSPPGRGTGEQYF. The CDR3 DNA follows: TGTGCCAGCAGTAGCCCGCCCGGCAGGGGTACTGGGGAGCAGTACTTC.

In its sample, this clonotype was seen many times. CDR3 DNA sequence: TGTGCCAGCCAACTAGCCCCATCAATGAACACTGAAGCTTTCTTT. As protein: CASQLAPSMNTEAFF. The J gene is TRBJ1-1, the V gene TRBV2; D uncertain. Germline CDR1 and CDR2: SNHLY and FYNNEI. There are 15 residues in the CDR3. V lost 8 bases and J lost 0, with 16 bases in between. The variable domain in full, with the rest retrieved from reference TRBV2 and TRBJ1-1, is EPEVTQTPSHQVTQMGQEVILRCVPISNHLYFYWYRQILGQKVEFLVSFYNNEISEKSEIFDDQFSVERPDGSNFTLKIRSTKLEDSAMYFCASQLAPSMNTEAFFGQGTRLTVV.

This chain connects TRBV20-1 to TRBJ1-4; perhaps TRBD1 as D (5 bases). Between the trimmed V and J ends, which lost 3 bases and 8 bases, there was a span of 10 bases. The CDR3 sequence is 12 residues long. In germline, CDR1 is DFQATT, CDR2 SNEGSKA (reference sequence). The CDR3 reads CSASFGDEKLFF. The CDR3 DNA sequence: TGCAGTGCTAGTTTCGGGGACGAAAAACTGTTTTTT.

This clonotype was counted a few times. The V call is TRBV28, the J call TRBJ1-6, with D perhaps TRBD1 (6 bases). Germline CDR1 is MDHEN and CDR2 is SYDVKM. The CDR3 is 14 residues long. The germline V and J ends were trimmed by 6 bases and 4 bases, with 10 bases remaining between them. Written as DNA, the CDR3 is TGTGCCAGCAGGGAGCAGGGGTATAATTCACCCCTCCACTTT. This gives the protein CASREQGYNSPLHF.

The CDR3 DNA is TGTGCCAGCAGCTTAGTTGGGACAGGGGTGTACAATGAGCAGTTCTTC. Its translation is CASSLVGTGVYNEQFF. This chain uses TRBV7-2 with TRBJ2-1, with 10 bases identical to TRBD1. CDR1 is SGHTA and CDR2 is FQGNSA in the germline V gene. The CDR3 is 16 residues long. V dropped 1 base and J dropped 4; count of bases not matched to a gene: 4. Full variable domain (missing parts from reference TRBV7-2 and TRBJ2-1): GAGVSQSPSNKVTEKGKDVELRCDPISGHTALYWYRQSLGQGLEFLIYFQGNSAPDKSGLPSDRFSAERTGGSVSTLTIQRTQQEDSAVYLCASSLVGTGVYNEQFFGPGTRLTVL.

V is TRBV19 and J is TRBJ1-1, with a weak D call TRBD1 (6 bases). V lost 6 bases and J lost 0, with 17 bases in between. The length of the CDR3 is 16 residues. CDR1 LNHDA and CDR2 SQIVND come from the germline V gene (reference sequence). This chain's CDR3 is CASSRKGGNMNTEAFF. DNA for the CDR3: TGTGCCAGTAGCCGAAAGGGGGGAAACATGAACACTGAAGCTTTCTTT.

A remark on this clonotype: This may stem from a read error, because a much larger clone lies one nucleotide away. The V gene is TRBV5-6, the J gene TRBJ1-2; D gene uncertain. From germline, CDR1 is SGHDT and CDR2 YYEEEE. The CDR3 consists of 15 residues. V was trimmed by 4 bases and J by 0 bases, leaving 13 bases between them. For the CDR3, the DNA is TGTGCCAGCAGCCCCCCCTACACCACTAACTATGGCTACACCTTC. Protein product: CASSPPYTTNYGYTF.

This clonotype has ten or more counts. The CDR3 coding sequence is TGTGCCAGCAGTTACCCAGGGGGCGGGAACACTGAAGCTTTCTTT. It yields the protein CASSYPGGGNTEAFF. This rearrangement joins TRBV6-6 to TRBJ1-1, with 8 nucleotides matching TRBD1. The germline V gene encodes CDR1 MNHNY and CDR2 SVGAGI (reference sequence). J lost 1 base, V lost 2 bases, and 3 bases had no gene match. This CDR3 comprises 15 residues.

At least ten counts were recorded for this clonotype. This chain links TRBV28 with TRBJ1-2, with TRBD1 matching 8 bases. J lost 4 bases, V lost 5 bases, and 6 bases had no gene match. Germline V gives CDR1 MDHEN, CDR2 SYDVKM. The CDR3 has 14 residues. CDR3 in amino acids: CASSPSGGSYGYTF. The CDR3 DNA sequence: TGTGCCAGCAGTCCTTCAGGGGGCAGCTATGGCTACACCTTC.

The genes are TRBV28 and TRBJ2-1; D unresolved. The germline CDR1 and CDR2 sequences are MDHEN and SYDVKM. The V end lost 5 bases, the J end lost 9 bases, and 5 bases lay between the germline ends. This CDR3 comprises 10 residues. CDR3 amino acids: CASSTIEQFF. In nucleotides, the CDR3 is TGTGCCAGCAGTACGATTGAGCAGTTCTTC.

The chain joins TRBV19 to TRBJ2-1, with 7 bases aligning to TRBD1. CDR3 length: 14 residues. Trimming cost V 0 bases and J 10 bases; bases outside gene matches: 6. The germline V gene has CDR1 LNHDA and CDR2 SQIVND (reference sequence). This chain's CDR3 is CASSIDLVTGEQFF. CDR3 DNA sequence: TGTGCCAGTAGTATAGATCTGGTGACAGGGGAGCAGTTCTTC.

This clonotype was found many times. The germline gene is not matched at one end of the junction; a read error may be the cause. The chain recombines TRBV3-1 with TRBJ1-6; D not certain. Germline V gives CDR1 LGHDT, CDR2 YNNKEL (reference sequence). The CDR3 covers 12 residues. For the CDR3, the DNA is TGTGCCAGCAGCCGAGGGAATTCCCCCCTCCACTTT. Encoded protein: CASSRGNSPLHF.

Remarks on this clonotype: Given a much more abundant clone one base away, this may be a read error. The DNA for the CDR3 is TGTGCCAGCAGCCACTCAAAGCGGGATGAGCAGTACTTC. Protein sequence: CASSHSKRDEQYF. The V call is TRBV11-1, the J call TRBJ2-7, with 7 bases identical to TRBD2. The germline V gene encodes CDR1 SGHAT and CDR2 FQDESV (reference sequence). The CDR3 has 13 residues. The J segment lost 7 bases and the V segment lost 5 bases, leaving 8 bases of the junction unmatched.

The chain links TRBV7-8 to TRBJ2-1; 8 bases agree with TRBD1. With V trimmed by 6 bases and J by 8 bases, 12 bases remained unmatched. From germline, CDR1 is SGHVS and CDR2 FQNEAQ. CDR3 length: 15 amino acids. The CDR3 DNA reads TGTGCCAGCAGAACAGGGGGATCCTTTATCGATGAGCAGTTCTTC. Translating gives CASRTGGSFIDEQFF.

This clonotype was counted at least ten times. The chain joins TRBV28 to TRBJ2-1; 12 positions match TRBD2. The CDR3 sequence is 18 residues long. V trimming: 4 bases; J trimming: 3 bases; junction bases outside the gene matches: 10. Germline CDR1 is MDHEN and CDR2 is SYDVKM. CDR3 bases: TGTGCCAGCAGTTCCCCTGGAAAGACTAGCGGGAGCTACAATGAGCAGTTCTTC. Amino acids: CASSSPGKTSGSYNEQFF.